The 15 T cell receptor beta chains below all came from one sample that was sequenced in a study of cytomegalovirus exposure and HLA in healthy donors. Primers: 60 Vbeta forward and 13 Jbeta reverse. Only in-frame clones appear in the TCRdb table, and some are missing; sequencing was by immunoSEQ multiplex PCR. In the table there are approximately 190,000 clones, roughly 80% of which are singletons. Input material: PBMCs. These TCRs come from a man in his fifties or sixties in good health and CMV-seronegative.

The chain has TRBV27 and TRBJ2-1, with 7 bases matching TRBD2. J lost 7 bases, V lost 0 bases, and 12 bases had no gene match. The CDR3 spans 17 residues. Germline lookup yields CDR1 MNHEY and CDR2 SMNVEV (reference sequence). CDR3 loop: CASSLSKVGGIRNEQFF. DNA of the CDR3: TGTGCCAGCAGTTTATCGAAGGTGGGGGGGATTAGAAATGAGCAGTTCTTC.

V gene TRBV4-3 combines with J gene TRBJ1-1, with D unresolved. Per the germline V gene, CDR1 is LGHNA and CDR2 is YSLEER. The length of the CDR3 is 14 residues. Trimming cost V 0 bases and J 0 bases, with 5 bases left between them. The DNA of the CDR3 is TGCGCCAGCAGCCAAGAGGAGATGAACACTGAAGCTTTCTTT. It translates to CASSQEEMNTEAFF.

The CDR3, as DNA: TGTGCCAGCAGTTTAACCGGGACAGGGAAGAGGGCCATATATTTT. Amino acid sequence: CASSLTGTGKRAIYF. This chain links TRBV28 with TRBJ1-3; 9 bases are shared with TRBD1. The V segment lost 2 bases and the J segment 11 bases; nucleotides outside the gene matches: 10. Germline values: CDR1 MDHEN, CDR2 SYDVKM. There are 15 residues in the CDR3.

The chain combines TRBV2 with TRBJ1-2; the match to TRBD1 covers 10 bases. Trimming at V came to 7 bases and at J to 8 bases, leaving 13 bases not matched to a gene. This CDR3 comprises 15 residues. Germline loops: CDR1 SNHLY, CDR2 FYNNEI. Here the CDR3 DNA reads TGTGCCAGCACCTTTATCTGGGACAGGGGAGAAGGCTACACCTTC. Translated: CASTFIWDRGEGYTF.

The rearrangement uses TRBV13 and TRBJ2-1; TRBD2 matches at 12 bases. CDR1 is PRHDT, CDR2 FYEKMQ, per germline (reference sequence). The CDR3 covers 18 residues. Unmatched junction bases numbered 10, after V lost 5 bases and J lost 2 bases. DNA of the CDR3: TGTGCCAGCAGCCAAACTAGCGGGGGGCACAAAACCTACAATGAGCAGTTCTTC. This sequence encodes CASSQTSGGHKTYNEQFF.

V usage is TRBV7-8 and J usage is TRBJ2-7; maybe TRBD2 (6 bases). The CDR3 loop spans 15 amino acids. Germline V CDR1 and CDR2: SGHVS, FQNEAQ. Trimming removed 5 bases at V and 2 bases at J, with 16 bases between. This CDR3 is CASSKSGTGPYEQYF. The CDR3 DNA sequence: TGTGCCAGCAGCAAATCCGGGACTGGCCCCTACGAGCAGTACTTC.

The rearrangement links TRBV19 to TRBJ1-5; 7 bases fit TRBD1. V was pared by 7 bases and J by 1 base, with 7 bases of the junction left unmatched. The germline CDR1 and CDR2 sequences are LNHDA and SQIVND (reference sequence). The CDR3 has 15 residues. This chain's CDR3 is CASNPTGWSNQPQHF. DNA of the CDR3: TGTGCCAGTAACCCGACAGGGTGGAGCAATCAGCCCCAGCATTTT. Complete variable domain (other parts from reference TRBV19 and TRBJ1-5): DGGITQSPKYLFRKEGQNVTLSCEQNLNHDAMYWYRQDPGQGLRLIYYSQIVNDFQKGDIAEGYSVSREKKESFPLTVTSAQKNPTAFYLCASNPTGWSNQPQHFGDGTRLSIL.

J is TRBJ2-2 and V is TRBV11-3; TRBD2 might be the D (6 bases). V was shortened by 4 bases and J by 0 bases, with 9 bases between the two germline ends. The CDR3 covers 15 residues. Germline CDR1 and CDR2: SGHNT and YENEEA. CDR3 DNA sequence: TGTGCCAGCAGCTCCGGGGGTCCGAACACCGGGGAGCTGTTTTTT. Its translation: CASSSGGPNTGELFF.

The CDR3: CASSFQGARDQPQHF. CDR3 nucleotide sequence: TGCGCCAGCAGCTTCCAGGGGGCAAGGGATCAGCCCCAGCATTTT. The J gene is TRBJ1-5, the V gene TRBV5-1, with 8 bases identical to TRBD1. J was trimmed by 5 bases and V by 2 bases; bases with no gene match: 6. Germline CDR1 and CDR2: SGHRS and YFSETQ. The CDR3 consists of 15 residues.

This clone was recorded a few times. The chain links TRBV7-2 to TRBJ1-4, with TRBD1 matching over 9 bases. The CDR3 has 15 residues. Looked up from germline, CDR1 is SGHTA and CDR2 is FQGNSA. V lost 3 bases to trimming and J lost 4 bases; unmatched junction nucleotides: 3. In nucleotides, the CDR3 is TGTGCCAGCAGCTTCGGACAGGGGTATAATGAAAAACTGTTTTTT. It codes for CASSFGQGYNEKLFF.

This chain links TRBV7-9 with TRBJ2-1; 7 positions match TRBD2. Germline loops: CDR1 SEHNR, CDR2 FQNEAQ (reference sequence). The V segment lost 8 bases and the J segment 6 bases; nucleotides outside the gene matches: 10. This CDR3 comprises 14 residues. The CDR3 spells CASWGGPTVNEQFF. CDR3 bases: TGTGCCAGCTGGGGGGGACCTACGGTCAATGAGCAGTTCTTC.

This clone was seen once. CDR3 nucleotides: TGTGCCAGCAGTGAAGCGCTACCCGGGGTGCTTGGCTACACCTTC. This codes for CASSEALPGVLGYTF. This sequence joins TRBV6-1 and TRBJ1-2; D uncertain. Germline V gene data show CDR1 as MNHNS and CDR2 as SASEGT. Trimming removed 0 bases at V and 7 bases at J, with 15 bases between. The CDR3 sequence is 15 residues long.

V and J are TRBV2 and TRBJ1-3, with D unresolved. Germline loops: CDR1 SNHLY, CDR2 FYNNEI. With 6 bases removed from V and 0 bases from J, the gap between germline ends came to 12 bases. The CDR3 length is 15 residues. The CDR3: CASRPVVRSGNTIYF. The CDR3 DNA reads as TGTGCCAGCAGGCCTGTTGTGCGCTCTGGAAACACCATATATTTT.

The rearrangement joins TRBV2 to TRBJ1-5, with a weak D call TRBD1 (5 bases). This CDR3 is 15 amino acids long. Deletions cut 5 bases from V and 5 bases from J, with 16 bases between. CDR1 SNHLY and CDR2 FYNNEI come from the germline V gene. CDR3 in DNA: TGTGCCAGCAGTAGGGGTTGGGGATCGGATCAGCCCCAGCATTTT. Translated, it gives CASSRGWGSDQPQHF.

The chain employs TRBV6-1 and TRBJ1-4; a possible D gene is TRBD1 (6 bases). CDR1 and CDR2 from the germline V gene are MNHNS and SASEGT. Trimming took off 8 bases at V and 5 bases at J, with 18 bases between the two ends. The CDR3 length is 15 residues. The CDR3 protein is CASGGRDTINEKLFF. Here the CDR3 DNA reads TGTGCCAGCGGCGGACGGGACACTATAAATGAAAAACTGTTTTTT.